These 2 T cell receptor beta chains were sequenced from one sample in a study of post-analysis software for immune sequencing data. The authors incorporated unique molecular identifiers into the TCR beta cDNA libraries. TCRdb re-analysed the PCR reads in MiXCR, keeping a single row per CDR3 protein. The sample consists of fewer than 900,000 distinct CDR3 sequences, under 60% of them appearing once. Antigens for these TCRs are unknown. Study observations and caveats: Elevated frequency relative to controls characterized several TRBV segments in patients, TRBV5-6, TRBV5-1 and TRBV20-1 among them.

Sequencing was carried out using blood. The receptors shown here come from a girl aged 10 to 17 with multiple sclerosis.

The chain uses TRBV5-1 and TRBJ1-2; D is perhaps TRBD1 (5 bases). This CDR3 is 14 amino acids long. The V end was cut by 0 bases, the J end by 9 bases, with 15 bases between. Germline V gene data show CDR1 as SGHRS and CDR2 as YFSETQ. CDR3 DNA sequence: TGCGCCAGCAGCTTGGGGCCGGGGGATACAAGCTACACCTTC. Its translation: CASSLGPGDTSYTF.

This clonotype was counted a few times. A read error may account for a junction end that differs from germline. The gene calls are TRBV7-6 and TRBJ2-6, with a weak D call TRBD1 (5 bases). CDR1 is SGHVS and CDR2 is FNYEAQ in the germline V gene. This CDR3 contains 15 residues. The CDR3 bases are TGTGCCAGCAGCTTAGAGGTTTCTGGGGCCAACGTCCCGACTTTC. Amino acids: CASSLEVSGANVPTF.